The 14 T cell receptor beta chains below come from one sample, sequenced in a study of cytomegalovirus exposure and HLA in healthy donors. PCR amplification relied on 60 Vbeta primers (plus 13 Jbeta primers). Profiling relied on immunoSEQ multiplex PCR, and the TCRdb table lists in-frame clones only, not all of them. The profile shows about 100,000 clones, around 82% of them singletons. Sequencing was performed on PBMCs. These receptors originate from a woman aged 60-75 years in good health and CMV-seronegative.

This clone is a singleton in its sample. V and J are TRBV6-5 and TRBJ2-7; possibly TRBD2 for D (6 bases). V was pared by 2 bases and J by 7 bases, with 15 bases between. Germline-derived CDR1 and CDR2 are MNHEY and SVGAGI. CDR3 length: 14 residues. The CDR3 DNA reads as TGTGCCAGCAGTTACCGCCGGGACCGGGGGGAGCAGTACTTC. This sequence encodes CASSYRRDRGEQYF.

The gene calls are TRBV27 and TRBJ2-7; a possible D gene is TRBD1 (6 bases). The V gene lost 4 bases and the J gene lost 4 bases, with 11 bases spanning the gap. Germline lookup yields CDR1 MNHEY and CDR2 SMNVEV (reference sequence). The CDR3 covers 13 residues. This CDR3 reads CASSSGQGYEQYF. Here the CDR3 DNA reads TGTGCCAGCAGTTCGGGGCAGGGGTACGAGCAGTACTTC.

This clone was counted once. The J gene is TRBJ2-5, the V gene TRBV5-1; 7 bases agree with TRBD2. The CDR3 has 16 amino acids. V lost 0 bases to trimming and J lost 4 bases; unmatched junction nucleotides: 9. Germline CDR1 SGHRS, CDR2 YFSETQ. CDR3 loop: CASSLAQGGSIETQYF. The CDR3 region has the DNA TGCGCCAGCAGCTTGGCCCAAGGCGGGAGTATAGAGACCCAGTACTTC.

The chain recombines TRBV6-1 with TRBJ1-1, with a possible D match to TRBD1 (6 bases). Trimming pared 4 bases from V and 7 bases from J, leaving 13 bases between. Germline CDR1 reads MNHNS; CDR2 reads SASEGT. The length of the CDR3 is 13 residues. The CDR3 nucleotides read TGTGCCAGCAGTGGGGGGGGCGCCGGTGAAGCTTTCTTT. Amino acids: CASSGGGAGEAFF.

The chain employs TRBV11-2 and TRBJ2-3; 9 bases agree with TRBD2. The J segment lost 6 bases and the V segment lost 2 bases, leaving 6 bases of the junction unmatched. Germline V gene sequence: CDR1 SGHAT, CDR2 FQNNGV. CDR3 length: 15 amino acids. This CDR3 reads CASSLLAGERDTQYF. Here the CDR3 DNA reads TGTGCCAGCAGCTTATTAGCGGGAGAGAGGGATACGCAGTATTTT.

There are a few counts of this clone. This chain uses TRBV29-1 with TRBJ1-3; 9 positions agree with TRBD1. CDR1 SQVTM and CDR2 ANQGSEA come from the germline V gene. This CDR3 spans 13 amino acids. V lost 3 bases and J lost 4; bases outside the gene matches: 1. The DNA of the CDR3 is TGCAGCGTTGATGGACAGGGGGGAAACACCATATATTTT. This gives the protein CSVDGQGGNTIYF.

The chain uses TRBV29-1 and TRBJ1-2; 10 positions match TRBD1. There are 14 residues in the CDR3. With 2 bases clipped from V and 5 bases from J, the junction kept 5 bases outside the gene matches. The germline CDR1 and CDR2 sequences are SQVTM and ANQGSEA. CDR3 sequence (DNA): TGCAGCGTTGAAAGAGACAGGGGGCGTTATGGCTACACCTTC. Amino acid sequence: CSVERDRGRYGYTF.

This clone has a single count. The CDR3 protein is CASSEMVTGTPLHF. The CDR3 DNA is TGTGCCAGCAGTGAAATGGTCACAGGGACACCCCTCCACTTT. This chain uses TRBV2 with TRBJ1-6; the D gene is possibly TRBD1 (6 bases). Germline V CDR1 and CDR2: SNHLY, FYNNEI. Trimming cost V 2 bases and J 11 bases, with 13 bases left between them. The CDR3 runs to 14 residues.

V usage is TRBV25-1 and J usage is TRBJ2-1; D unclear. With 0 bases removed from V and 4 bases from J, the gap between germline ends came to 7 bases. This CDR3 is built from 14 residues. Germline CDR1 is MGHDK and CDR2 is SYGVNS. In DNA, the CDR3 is TGTGCCAGCAGTGAATATTACAGTTACAATGAGCAGTTCTTC. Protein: CASSEYYSYNEQFF.

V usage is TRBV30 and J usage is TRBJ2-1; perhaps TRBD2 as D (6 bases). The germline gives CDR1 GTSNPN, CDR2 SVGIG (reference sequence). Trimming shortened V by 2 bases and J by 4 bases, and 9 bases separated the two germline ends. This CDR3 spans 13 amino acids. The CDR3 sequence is CAWSPGTYNEQFF. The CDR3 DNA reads TGTGCCTGGAGTCCGGGGACTTACAATGAGCAGTTCTTC.

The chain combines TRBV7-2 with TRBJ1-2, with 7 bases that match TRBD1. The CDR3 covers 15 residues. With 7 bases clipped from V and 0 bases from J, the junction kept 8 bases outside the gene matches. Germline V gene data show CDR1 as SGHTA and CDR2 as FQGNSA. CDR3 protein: CASTRGQMPNYGYTF. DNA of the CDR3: TGTGCCAGCACTAGGGGGCAGATGCCTAACTATGGCTACACCTTC.

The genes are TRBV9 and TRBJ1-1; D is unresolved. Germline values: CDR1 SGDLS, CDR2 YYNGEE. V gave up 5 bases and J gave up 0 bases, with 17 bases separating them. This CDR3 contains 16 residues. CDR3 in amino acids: CASSSRSEVLNTEAFF. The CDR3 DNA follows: TGTGCCAGCAGTTCCAGAAGTGAGGTCCTGAACACTGAAGCTTTCTTT.

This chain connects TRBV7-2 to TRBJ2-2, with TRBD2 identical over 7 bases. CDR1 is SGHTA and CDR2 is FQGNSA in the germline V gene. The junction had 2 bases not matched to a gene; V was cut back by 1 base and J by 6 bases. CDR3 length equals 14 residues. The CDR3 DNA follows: TGTGCCAGCAGCTTAGAAGCGGGATCCGGGGAGCTGTTTTTT. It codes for CASSLEAGSGELFF. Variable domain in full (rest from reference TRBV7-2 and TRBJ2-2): GAGVSQSPSNKVTEKGKDVELRCDPISGHTALYWYRQSLGQGLEFLIYFQGNSAPDKSGLPSDRFSAERTGGSVSTLTIQRTQQEDSAVYLCASSLEAGSGELFFGEGSRLTVL.

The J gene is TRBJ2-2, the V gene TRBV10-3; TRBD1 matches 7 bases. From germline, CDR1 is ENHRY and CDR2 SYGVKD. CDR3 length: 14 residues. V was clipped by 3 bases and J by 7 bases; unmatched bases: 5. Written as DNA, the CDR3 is TGTGCCATCAGTGACGACAGGGAAGACGGGGAGCTGTTTTTT. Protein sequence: CAISDDREDGELFF.